This TCR beta chain was found in a study of blood T cell repertoires in COVID-19. The wider study: T cells, B-cell-depleted T cells, or PBMCs supplied cDNA or gDNA.

Sequencing used immunoSEQ multiplex PCR; TCRdb keeps in-frame clones, though not all of them. The table shows about 94,000 clones, with roughly 84% occurring only once. CDR1 and CDR2 (germline): MNHEY, SVGAGI. V shed 4 bases and J shed 0 bases, with 8 bases lying between them. The length of the CDR3 is 14 residues. This TCR was recovered from a man between 60 and 75 years old with acute or convalescent COVID-19. The chain uses TRBV6-5 and TRBJ2-3; TRBD1 might be the D (5 bases). What was sequenced was peripheral blood. The CDR3 region is CASSLDRSTDTQYF. CDR3 DNA: TGTGCCAGCAGTTTAGACAGAAGCACAGATACGCAGTATTTT.